A selection of T cell receptor beta chains follows, all from one sample in a study of blood T cell repertoires in COVID-19. Profiling relied on immunoSEQ multiplex PCR, and the TCRdb table lists in-frame clones only, not all of them. The sample holds around 250,000 clones, approximately 90% seen once. The sequencing input was PBMCs or T cells enriched from blood (not recorded which). These receptors all come from a human donor in a cohort exposed to, infected with or recovered from COVID-19 (not recorded which). The donor label of this sample is uncertain. Both conserved end residues are part of each CDR3. D genes are given only for firm matches. Clone size, where shown, is once, few, many, or a class for clones that have expanded.

>TRBD2|TRBV7-2|.|15|TRBJ2-7
TGTGCCAGCAGCTTCTCGGGGGGGTTTTCCTACGAGCAGTACTTC
CASSFSGGFSYEQYF
>TRBD1|TRBV19|.|12|TRBJ1-5
TGTGCCACCAGACAGGGTGGACAGCCCCAGCATTTT
CATRQGGQPQHF
>.|TRBV18|.|14|TRBJ1-5
TGTGCCAGCTCACTATCCCCAGGGGATCAGCCCCAGCATTTT
CASSLSPGDQPQHF
>TRBD2|TRBV7-9|.|17|TRBJ2-5
TGTGCCAGCAGCTCGAAACGTCGGGGGGGTTGGCAAGAGACCCAGTACTTC
CASSSKRRGGWQETQYF
>.|TRBV9|.|13|TRBJ2-2
TGTGCCAGCAGTCTGGGTGAGGCCGGGGAGCTGTTTTTT
CASSLGEAGELFF
>.|TRBV27|.|14|TRBJ1-1
TGTGCCAGCAGTCCGGGGACAATGAACACTGAAGCTTTCTTT
CASSPGTMNTEAFF
>.|TRBV11-2|.|15|TRBJ1-1
TGTGCCAGCAGCTTACGGCAGGCGTTGAACACTGAAGCTTTCTTT
CASSLRQALNTEAFF
>TRBD1|TRBV29-1|.|14|TRBJ1-2
TGCAGCGTTCGACAGGGGGCAGCTAACTATGGCTACACCTTC
CSVRQGAANYGYTF
>.|TRBV19|.|14|TRBJ1-1
TGTGCCAGTAGACTTCCCAGGGCGAACACTGAAGCTTTCTTT
CASRLPRANTEAFF
>TRBD1|TRBV3-1/TRBV3-2|once|16|TRBJ2-7
TGTGCCAGCAGCCAAGATCATCGACAGGGGAGCGACGAGCAGTACTTC
CASSQDHRQGSDEQYF
>TRBD1|TRBV30|once|14|TRBJ1-6
TGTGCCTGGAGAGCCTCGACAGGGGCGACACCCCTCCACTTT
CAWRASTGATPLHF
>.|TRBV15|.|16|TRBJ1-3
TGTGCCACCAGCAGAGATCAAGGGAGCTCTGGAAACACCATATATTTT
CATSRDQGSSGNTIYF
>.|TRBV5-1|.|12|TRBJ1-1
TGCGCCAGCAGCTTGGCCACAACTGAAGCTTTCTTT
CASSLATTEAFF
>TRBD1|TRBV5-1|.|14|TRBJ1-1
TGCGCCAGCAGCTTGGTCCAGGGGGCGGCTGAAGCTTTCTTT
CASSLVQGAAEAFF
>.|TRBV4-2|few|17|TRBJ1-5
TGTGCCAGCAGCCGTATTCTCGGGGGGGAAGGTGATCAGCCCCAGCATTTT
CASSRILGGEGDQPQHF
>.|TRBV27|.|15|TRBJ1-5
TGTGCCAGCACCCCCACACAGGGCGCCAATCAGCCCCAGCATTTT
CASTPTQGANQPQHF
>TRBD1|TRBV5-4|.|14|TRBJ1-2
TGTGCCAGCAGCTTCGTCACAGGGGGCTATGGCTACACCTTC
CASSFVTGGYGYTF
>.|TRBV6-5|.|15|TRBJ2-7
TGTGCCAGCAGTTACTCGGCAGGGTCACTGTACGAGCAGTACTTC
CASSYSAGSLYEQYF
>.|TRBV27|.|14|TRBJ1-2
TGTGCCAGCAGTTTATACTCAGGGCGGTATGGCTACACCTTC
CASSLYSGRYGYTF
>.|TRBV12-3/TRBV12-4|.|13|TRBJ1-6
TGTGCCAGCAGCATTAATTACGGGGCACCCCTCCACTTT
CASSINYGAPLHF
>TRBD1|TRBV4-1|.|16|TRBJ1-4
TGCGCCAGCAGCTCTCAGGGGGCTGCAACTAATGAAAAACTGTTTTTT
CASSSQGAATNEKLFF
>.|TRBV6-5|.|15|TRBJ2-7
TGTGCCAGCAGTTACTCAGGCGGGCGTCCCTACGAGCAGTACTTC
CASSYSGGRPYEQYF
>TRBD1|TRBV19|.|17|TRBJ1-5
TGTGCCAGTAGCGTCGGACAGGGGAGGTTGGGAAATCAGCCCCAGCATTTT
CASSVGQGRLGNQPQHF
>TRBD1|TRBV5-1|once|14|TRBJ1-4
TGCGCCAGCAGCCGGGACAGGGCTAATGAAAAACTGTTTTTT
CASSRDRANEKLFF
>TRBD1|TRBV6-1|.|14|TRBJ2-7
TGTGCCAGCAGTGAATCGGACAGGGGCTACGAGCAGTACTTC
CASSESDRGYEQYF
>TRBD1|TRBV11-2|few|15|TRBJ1-2
TGTGCCAGCAGCTTATCGACAGGGACAGGGGATGGCTACACCTTC
CASSLSTGTGDGYTF
>TRBD1|TRBV24-1|.|14|TRBJ1-2
TGTGCCACCAGCATTGGACAGGGTCTGGATGGCTACACCTTC
CATSIGQGLDGYTF
>TRBD2|TRBV2|.|15|TRBJ2-1
TGTGCCAGCAGCTTACTAGCGGGGGCCATCAATGAGCAGTTCTTC
CASSLLAGAINEQFF
>.|TRBV29-1|.|13|TRBJ1-1
TGCAGCGTTTTTACCCAGGGAAACACTGAAGCTTTCTTT
CSVFTQGNTEAFF
>TRBD1|TRBV7-9|.|14|TRBJ2-3
TGTGCCAGCAGCTCACAGGGGTTCTCAGATACGCAGTATTTT
CASSSQGFSDTQYF
>TRBD1|TRBV28|.|14|TRBJ1-2
TGTGCCAGCAGCCCAGGACAGGCTAACTATGGCTACACCTTC
CASSPGQANYGYTF
>.|TRBV6-2/TRBV6-3|.|12|TRBJ2-1
TGTGCCAGCAGTTACGTATACAATGAGCAGTTCTTC
CASSYVYNEQFF
>.|TRBV5-4|.|16|TRBJ1-2
TGTGCCAGCAGACTGGAGGTGCAGGGGCCCGGCTATGGCTACACCTTC
CASRLEVQGPGYGYTF
>.|TRBV7-3|.|13|TRBJ1-2
TGTGCCAGCAGCTTAAGCGGGCTGGGTGGCTACACCTTC
CASSLSGLGGYTF
>TRBD1|TRBV24-1|.|15|TRBJ2-2
TGTGCCACCAGTGATGGACAGGGTTACGCCGGGGAGCTGTTTTTT
CATSDGQGYAGELFF
>TRBD2|TRBV5-6|.|19|TRBJ2-5
TGTGCCAGCAGCTTGGAGGGACTAGCGGGGGGGCCTGTCACGGAGACCCAGTACTTC
CASSLEGLAGGPVTETQYF
>TRBD1|TRBV7-9|.|14|TRBJ1-1
TGTGCCAGCAGCTCCCGACAGGGGGCCACTGAAGCTTTCTTT
CASSSRQGATEAFF
>.|TRBV6-1|.|14|TRBJ1-2
TGTGCCAGCAGTGAAGTCGGTGAACAGGATGGCTACACCTTC
CASSEVGEQDGYTF
>TRBD2|TRBV18|.|16|TRBJ2-1
TGTGCCAGCTCACGGATTAGCGGGGGCGGGGACAATGAGCAGTTCTTC
CASSRISGGGDNEQFF
>TRBD1|TRBV29-1|.|13|TRBJ1-4
TGCAGCGCGTGCGTCGGGACAGCCGAAAAACTGTTTTTT
CSACVGTAEKLFF